Below, 9 T cell receptor beta chains from the same sample are listed, as sequenced in a study of coeliac disease. TCRdb's table, derived via immunoSEQ multiplex PCR, lists solely in-frame clones and lacks some. The table has about 4,900 clones, 69% seen once. The sample was lymphocytes from the gut lamina propria. These TCRs come from a woman in her forties.

The J gene is TRBJ2-7, the V gene TRBV27; D perhaps matches TRBD2 (5 bases). CDR3 length: 13 amino acids. The V end was cut by 6 bases, the J end by 0 bases, with 9 bases between. Germline V gives CDR1 MNHEY, CDR2 SMNVEV (reference sequence). The CDR3 DNA follows: TGTGCCAGCAGGCGACTAAGCTCCTACGAGCAGTACTTC. This gives the protein CASRRLSSYEQYF.

By sample share, this clone is large. The chain uses TRBV19 and TRBJ2-7, with D possibly matching TRBD2 (5 bases). Trimming removed 6 bases at V and 7 bases at J, with 13 bases between. In germline, CDR1 is LNHDA, CDR2 SQIVND (reference sequence). This CDR3 has 12 residues. The CDR3 is CASSPLRGEQYF. CDR3 DNA: TGTGCCAGTAGCCCCCTACGGGGAGAGCAGTACTTC.

In this sample, this clone turned up a few times. The chain joins TRBV2 to TRBJ2-1; the D gene is possibly TRBD1 (6 bases). Germline V gene sequence: CDR1 SNHLY, CDR2 FYNNEI. There are 16 residues in the CDR3. The ends were cut back, 1 base at V and 3 bases at J, with 13 bases in the middle. The CDR3 protein is CASSEGAGTFYNEQFF. CDR3 nucleotide sequence: TGTGCCAGCAGTGAAGGAGCCGGGACATTCTACAATGAGCAGTTCTTC. The variable domain in full, completed from reference TRBV2 and TRBJ2-1, reads EPEVTQTPSHQVTQMGQEVILRCVPISNHLYFYWYRQILGQKVEFLVSFYNNEISEKSEIFDDQFSVERPDGSNFTLKIRSTKLEDSAMYFCASSEGAGTFYNEQFFGPGTRLTVL.

The chain carries TRBV28 and TRBJ2-3, with 12 bases that match TRBD1. Per the germline V gene, CDR1 is MDHEN and CDR2 is SYDVKM. This CDR3 region has 16 residues. The trim removed 6 bases at V and 2 bases at J, leaving 6 bases unmatched. CDR3 coding DNA: TGTGCCAGCAGGGGACAGGGGGCAGGGGACACAGATACGCAGTATTTT. It codes for CASRGQGAGDTDTQYF.

The V gene is TRBV6-1, the J gene TRBJ2-1, with D perhaps TRBD1 (6 bases). The germline V and J ends were trimmed by 8 bases and 2 bases, with 13 bases remaining between them. CDR3 length equals 14 residues. Germline V lookup: CDR1 MNHNS, CDR2 SASEGT. CDR3 bases: TGTGCCAGCTCCAGGACAGCCACCTACAATGAGCAGTTCTTC. It specifies CASSRTATYNEQFF.

CDR3 in DNA: TGTGCCAGCAGCTTAGGGGAGCAAGAGACCCAGTACTTC. This encodes CASSLGEQETQYF. The chain combines TRBV11-1 with TRBJ2-5, with D maybe TRBD2 (5 bases). Germline V gene data show CDR1 as SGHAT and CDR2 as FQDESV (reference sequence). V was clipped by 1 base and J by 2 bases, with 5 bases between them. This CDR3 spans 13 amino acids.

Of note for this clone: Different DNA sequences within this sample yield the same CDR3. The chain is built from TRBV10-3 and TRBJ2-3, with D possibly matching TRBD2 (7 bases). There are 11 residues in the CDR3. V dropped 8 bases and J dropped 6 bases, with 9 bases sitting between them. The germline CDR1 and CDR2 sequences are ENHRY and SYGVKD. For the CDR3, the DNA is TGTGCCATCGGGGGGGCGGATACGCAGTATTTT. It encodes CAIGGADTQYF.

CDR3 amino acids: CASSPGQGVSIVQETQYF. The CDR3 DNA follows: TGCGCCAGCAGCCCAGGACAGGGGGTCTCGATCGTCCAAGAGACCCAGTACTTC. The chain combines TRBV5-1 with TRBJ2-5; TRBD1 aligns across 10 bases. Germline trimming cut 4 bases from V and 1 base from J; bases unmatched to any gene: 13. This CDR3 is built from 18 residues. Per germline, CDR1 SGHRS and CDR2 YFSETQ.

The rearrangement links TRBV28 to TRBJ2-7, with a tentative D call TRBD2 (6 bases). Trimming took 2 bases from V and 6 from J, leaving 17 bases between them. Germline CDR1 MDHEN, CDR2 SYDVKM. The CDR3 covers 15 residues. The CDR3 nucleotides read TGTGCCAGCAGTTTAGGGACTTCGGTTCTTGGCGAGCAGTACTTC. Translation gives CASSLGTSVLGEQYF.